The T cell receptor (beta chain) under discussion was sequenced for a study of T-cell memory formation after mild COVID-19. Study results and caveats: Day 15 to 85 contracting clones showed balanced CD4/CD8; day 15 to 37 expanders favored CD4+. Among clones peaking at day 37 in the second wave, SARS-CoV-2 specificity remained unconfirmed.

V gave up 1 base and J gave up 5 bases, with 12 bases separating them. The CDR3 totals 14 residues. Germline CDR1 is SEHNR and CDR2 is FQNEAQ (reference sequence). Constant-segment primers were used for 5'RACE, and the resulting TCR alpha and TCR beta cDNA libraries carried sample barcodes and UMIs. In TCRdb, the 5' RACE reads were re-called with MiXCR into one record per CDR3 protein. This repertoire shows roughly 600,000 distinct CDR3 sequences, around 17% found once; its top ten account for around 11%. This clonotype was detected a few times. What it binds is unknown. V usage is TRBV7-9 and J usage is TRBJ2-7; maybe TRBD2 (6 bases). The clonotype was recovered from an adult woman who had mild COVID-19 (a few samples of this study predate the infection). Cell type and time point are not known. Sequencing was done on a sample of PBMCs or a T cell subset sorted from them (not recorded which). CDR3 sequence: CASSLGRDLDEQYF. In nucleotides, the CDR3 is TGTGCCAGCAGCTTAGGCCGGGACTTGGACGAGCAGTACTTC.